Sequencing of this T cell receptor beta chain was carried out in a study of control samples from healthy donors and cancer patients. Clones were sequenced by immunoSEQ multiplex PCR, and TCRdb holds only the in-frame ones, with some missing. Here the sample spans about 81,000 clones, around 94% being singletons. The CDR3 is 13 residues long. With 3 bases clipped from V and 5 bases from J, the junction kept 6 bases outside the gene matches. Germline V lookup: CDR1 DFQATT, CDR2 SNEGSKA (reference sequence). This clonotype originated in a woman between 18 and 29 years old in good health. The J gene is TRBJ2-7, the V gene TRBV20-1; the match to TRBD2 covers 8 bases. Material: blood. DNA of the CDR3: TGCAGTGCTAGTAGGGGACTAGTCGACGAGCAGTACTTC. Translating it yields CSASRGLVDEQYF.